One and the same sample provided the 10 T cell receptor beta chains below, sequenced in a study of CD8+ T cells in alopecia areata (dated by TCRdb to 2016 to 2019). The intended sense of this specimen's time point label: baseline before oral tofacitinib. Lesional scalp punch biopsies and peripheral blood were collected from alopecia areata patients. Library preparation was by the immunoSEQ multiplex PCR assay. RNA was extracted from all samples and reverse transcribed into cDNA, which served as template for TCR sequencing. TCRdb's version of the immuneACCESS table is confined to in-frame rearrangements and falls short of the full clone set. An unresolved V gene accounts for under half of the shortfall where checked; the remainder is of unknown origin. In this sample the table shows around 14,000 clones, about 60% of which occur a single time. Roughly 10% of the sample is in the top ten clones. The input for sequencing was skin, taken at week 0. These receptors all come from a human donor with alopecia areata.

This clone turned up a few times. This rearrangement joins TRBV5-4 to TRBJ1-1, with unresolved D. The CDR3 totals 13 residues. The V gene lost 3 bases and the J gene lost 3 bases, with 9 bases spanning the gap. Germline V gives CDR1 SGHNT, CDR2 YYREEE (reference sequence). This CDR3 is CASSSLSYTEAFF. In DNA form, the CDR3 reads TGTGCCAGCAGCTCACTATCTTACACTGAAGCTTTCTTT.

The genes are TRBV5-1 and TRBJ1-1; D gene uncertain. Germline V CDR1 and CDR2: SGHRS, YFSETQ. The CDR3 consists of 13 residues. Between the trimmed V and J ends, which lost 2 bases and 3 bases, there was a span of 8 bases. The CDR3 coding sequence is TGCGCCAGCAGCTTTCTTTTGGACACTGAAGCTTTCTTT. Translating it yields CASSFLLDTEAFF.

The chain employs TRBV29-1 and TRBJ1-2; D possibly corresponds to TRBD1 (5 bases). Germline assignment: CDR1 SQVTM and CDR2 ANQGSEA. The ends were cut back, 1 base at V and 7 bases at J, with 13 bases in the middle. This CDR3 comprises 13 residues. CDR3 nucleotides: TGCAGCGTTGAAGCCCAGGGCGAAGGTGGCTACACCTTC. This translates into CSVEAQGEGGYTF.

The rearrangement uses TRBV15 and TRBJ1-5; D uncertain. The V gene lost 6 bases and the J gene lost 1 base, with 10 bases spanning the gap. The CDR3 covers 14 residues. CDR1 and CDR2 from the germline V gene are LNHNV and YYDKDF (reference sequence). This CDR3 reads CATSIILSNQPQHF. CDR3 nucleotides: TGTGCCACCAGTATCATACTCAGCAATCAGCCCCAGCATTTT.

By proportion, this clone is large. This chain joins TRBV5-4 and TRBJ2-2; maybe TRBD1 (6 bases). V lost 4 bases and J lost 5, with 15 bases in between. Germline CDR1 reads SGHNT; CDR2 reads YYREEE (reference sequence). The CDR3 consists of 15 residues. DNA of the CDR3: TGTGCCAGCAGCCTATCCGGGACACAGACCGGGGAGCTGTTTTTT. Amino acid sequence: CASSLSGTQTGELFF. Full variable domain (remainder filled in from reference TRBV5-4 and TRBJ2-2): ETGVTQSPTHLIKTRGQQVTLRCSSQSGHNTVSWYQQALGQGPQFIFQYYREEENGRGNFPPRFSGLQFPNYSSELNVNALELDDSALYLCASSLSGTQTGELFFGEGSRLTVL.

The V call is TRBV27, the J call TRBJ1-2, with TRBD1 as a possible D gene (5 bases). Deletions cut 7 bases from V and 1 base from J, with 25 bases between. CDR1 is MNHEY, CDR2 SMNVEV, per germline (reference sequence). The CDR3 is 18 amino acids. The CDR3 coding sequence is TGTGCCAGCACGAGCCTTTCATCGGGACCTAATTTTAACTATGGCTACACCTTC. It translates to CASTSLSSGPNFNYGYTF.

This clone occurred a few times. This chain joins TRBV28 and TRBJ2-3; 10 bases align to TRBD2. The trim removed 7 bases at V and 14 bases at J, leaving 9 bases unmatched. This CDR3 contains 12 residues. Looked up from germline, CDR1 is MDHEN and CDR2 is SYDVKM. DNA of the CDR3: TGTGCCAGCACGGCGGGACTAGCGCATTTGTATTTT. It translates to CASTAGLAHLYF.

This clone is medium-sized in the sample. V is TRBV7-9 and J is TRBJ2-7; TRBD1 is a possible D gene (7 bases). The ends were cut back, 5 bases at V and 2 bases at J, with 13 bases in the middle. The CDR3 contains 14 residues. The germline gives CDR1 SEHNR, CDR2 FQNEAQ (reference sequence). This CDR3 is CASSRGTATYEQYF. DNA for the CDR3: TGTGCCAGCAGCCGCGGGACAGCAACCTACGAGCAGTACTTC.

This clone has just a few counts. The rearrangement uses TRBV6-5 and TRBJ1-5; D gene ambiguous. The germline V and J ends were trimmed by 6 bases and 3 bases, with 12 bases remaining between them. CDR1 and CDR2 (germline): MNHEY, SVGAGI. The CDR3 loop spans 14 amino acids. The CDR3 DNA sequence: TGTGCCAGCAGGGGTCCTGGGGTCAATCAGCCCCAGCATTTT. Its protein product is CASRGPGVNQPQHF.

The chain employs TRBV6-6 and TRBJ1-5; D is possibly TRBD1 (5 bases). Trimming pared 4 bases from V and 7 bases from J, leaving 11 bases between. Germline CDR1 MNHNY, CDR2 SVGAGI (reference sequence). The CDR3 is made up of 13 amino acids. This CDR3 reads CASSWGVGQPQHF. CDR3 nucleotide sequence: TGTGCCAGCAGTTGGGGGGTGGGCCAGCCCCAGCATTTT.